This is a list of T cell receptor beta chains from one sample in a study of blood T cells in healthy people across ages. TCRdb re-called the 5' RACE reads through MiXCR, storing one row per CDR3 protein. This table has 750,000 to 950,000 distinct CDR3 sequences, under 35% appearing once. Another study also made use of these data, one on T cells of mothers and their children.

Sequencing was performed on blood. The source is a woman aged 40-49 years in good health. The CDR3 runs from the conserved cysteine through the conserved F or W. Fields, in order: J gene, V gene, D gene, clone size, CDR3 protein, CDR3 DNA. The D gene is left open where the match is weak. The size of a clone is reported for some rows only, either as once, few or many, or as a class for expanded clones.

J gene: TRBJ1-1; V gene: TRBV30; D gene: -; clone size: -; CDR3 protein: CAWSVLVTEAFF; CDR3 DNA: TGTGCCTGGAGTGTACTGGTCACTGAAGCTTTCTTT
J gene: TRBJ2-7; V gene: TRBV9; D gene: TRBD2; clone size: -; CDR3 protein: CASSLERGGVDEQYF; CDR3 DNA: TGTGCCAGCAGCCTCGAGCGGGGGGGCGTGGACGAGCAGTACTTC
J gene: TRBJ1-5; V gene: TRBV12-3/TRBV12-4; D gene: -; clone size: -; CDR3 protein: CASSQGGEGQPQHF; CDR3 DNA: TGTGCCAGCAGTCAAGGGGGGGAGGGGCAGCCCCAGCATTTT
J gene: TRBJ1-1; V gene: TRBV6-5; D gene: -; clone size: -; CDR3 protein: CASALKYRLNTEAFF; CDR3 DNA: TGTGCCAGCGCCCTAAAATATAGGCTGAACACTGAAGCTTTCTTT
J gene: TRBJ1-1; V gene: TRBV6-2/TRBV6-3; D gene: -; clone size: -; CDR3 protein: CASSYANTEAFF; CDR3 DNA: TGTGCCAGCAGTTACGCGAACACTGAAGCTTTCTTT
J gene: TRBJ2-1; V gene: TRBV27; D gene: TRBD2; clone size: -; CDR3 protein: CASSLYSLGGSEQFF; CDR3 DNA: TGTGCCAGCAGTTTATATTCCCTCGGGGGGAGTGAGCAGTTCTTC
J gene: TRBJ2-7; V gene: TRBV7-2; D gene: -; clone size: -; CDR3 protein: CGSSLRNEQYF; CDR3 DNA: TGTGGCAGCAGCTTAAGGAACGAGCAGTACTTC
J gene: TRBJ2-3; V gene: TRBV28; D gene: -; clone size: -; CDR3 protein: CASSYPQSSTDTQYF; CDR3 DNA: TGTGCCAGCAGTTACCCCCAATCTAGCACAGATACGCAGTATTTT
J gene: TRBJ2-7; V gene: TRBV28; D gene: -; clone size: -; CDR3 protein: CASSNPGTYEQYF; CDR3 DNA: TGTGCCAGCAGTAATCCTGGGACCTACGAGCAGTACTTC
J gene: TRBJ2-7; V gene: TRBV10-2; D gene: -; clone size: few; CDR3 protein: CASGDQAGRSCEQYF; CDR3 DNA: TGCGCCAGCGGTGATCAAGCAGGGAGGTCCTGCGAGCAGTACTTC
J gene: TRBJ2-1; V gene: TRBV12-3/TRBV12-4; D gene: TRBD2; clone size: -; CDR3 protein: CASSLAGEGFF; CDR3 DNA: TGTGCTAGCAGTTTGGCCGGGGAGGGTTTCTTC
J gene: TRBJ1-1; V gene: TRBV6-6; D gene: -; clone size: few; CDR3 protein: CASSYSAREAVEAFF; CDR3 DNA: TGTGCCAGCAGTTACTCAGCCAGGGAAGCGGTTGAAGCTTTCTTT
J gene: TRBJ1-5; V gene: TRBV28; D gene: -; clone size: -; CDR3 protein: CASRQTPLGNQPQHF; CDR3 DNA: TGTGCCAGCAGGCAGACACCTTTGGGCAATCAGCCCCAGCATTTT
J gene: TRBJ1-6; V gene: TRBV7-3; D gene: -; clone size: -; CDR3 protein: CASSFSGGNSPLHF; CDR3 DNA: TGTGCCAGCAGTTTTTCGGGGGGAAATTCACCCCTCCACTTT
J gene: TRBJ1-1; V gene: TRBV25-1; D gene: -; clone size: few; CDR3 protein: CASSRGDWEAFF; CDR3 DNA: TGTGCCAGCAGCCGGGGAGACTGGGAAGCTTTCTTT
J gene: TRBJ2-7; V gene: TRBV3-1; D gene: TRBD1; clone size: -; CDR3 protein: CASRPDRAPWGEQYF; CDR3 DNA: TGTGCCAGCAGGCCGGACAGGGCCCCTTGGGGCGAGCAGTACTTC
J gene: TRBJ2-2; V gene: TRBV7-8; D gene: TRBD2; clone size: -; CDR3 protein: CASSSRTSGGVFNTGELFF; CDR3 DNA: TGTGCCAGCAGCTCGCGGACTAGCGGGGGGGTATTCAACACCGGGGAGCTGTTTTTT
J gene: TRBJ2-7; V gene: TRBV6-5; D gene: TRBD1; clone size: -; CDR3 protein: CASSYSPGQFPSYEQYF; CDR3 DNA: TGTGCCAGCAGTTACTCGCCGGGACAGTTTCCTTCCTACGAGCAGTACTTC
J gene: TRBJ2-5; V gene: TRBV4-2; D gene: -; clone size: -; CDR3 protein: CASSQEEASQETQYF; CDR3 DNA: TGTGCCAGCAGCCAAGAGGAGGCATCCCAAGAGACCCAGTACTTC
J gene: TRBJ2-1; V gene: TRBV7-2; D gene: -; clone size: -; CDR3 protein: CASSHGTFQETQFF; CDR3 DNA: TGTGCCAGCAGCCACGGGACTTTCCAAGAGACCCAGTTCTTC
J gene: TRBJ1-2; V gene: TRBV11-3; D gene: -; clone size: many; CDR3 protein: CASSLNGYGYTF; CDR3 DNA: TGTGCCAGCAGCTTAAATGGCTATGGCTACACCTTC
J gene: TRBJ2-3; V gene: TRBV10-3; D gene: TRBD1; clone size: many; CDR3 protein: CAISQQGADTQYF; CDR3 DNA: TGTGCCATCAGTCAACAGGGGGCAGATACGCAGTATTTT
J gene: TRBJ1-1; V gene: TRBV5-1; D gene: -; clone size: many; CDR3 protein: CASSFDKGQNTEAFF; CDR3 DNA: TGCGCCAGCAGCTTTGACAAGGGTCAGAACACTGAAGCTTTCTTT
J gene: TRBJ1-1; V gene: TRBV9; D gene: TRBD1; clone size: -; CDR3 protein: CANSPSGQGDTEAFF; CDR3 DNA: TGTGCCAACAGCCCCTCGGGACAGGGTGACACTGAAGCTTTCTTT
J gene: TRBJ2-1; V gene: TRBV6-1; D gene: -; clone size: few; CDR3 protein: CASRAYRESYNEQFF; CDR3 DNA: TGTGCCAGCAGGGCCTACAGGGAATCCTACAATGAGCAGTTCTTC
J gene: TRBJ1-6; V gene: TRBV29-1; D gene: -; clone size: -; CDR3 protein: CSQAPAGDNSPLHF; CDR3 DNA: TGCAGCCAAGCACCGGCAGGGGATAATTCACCCCTCCACTTT
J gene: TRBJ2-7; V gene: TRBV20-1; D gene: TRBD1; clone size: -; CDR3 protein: CSARAWTGGAEQYF; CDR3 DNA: TGCAGTGCTAGAGCGTGGACAGGGGGCGCCGAGCAGTACTTC
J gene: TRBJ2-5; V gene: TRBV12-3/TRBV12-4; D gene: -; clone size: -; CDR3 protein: CASSPQAASPWKQYF; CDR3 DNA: TGTGCCAGCAGTCCACAGGCTGCCTCCCCGTGGAAGCAGTACTTC
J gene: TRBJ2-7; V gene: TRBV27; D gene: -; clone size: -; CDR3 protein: CASSLLGGGPEQYF; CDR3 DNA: TGTGCCAGCAGTTTACTAGGAGGAGGGCCCGAGCAGTACTTC
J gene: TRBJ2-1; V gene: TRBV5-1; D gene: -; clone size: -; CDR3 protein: CASSAHQGRVYDEQFF; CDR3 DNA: TGCGCCAGCAGCGCACACCAGGGTAGGGTCTACGATGAGCAGTTCTTC
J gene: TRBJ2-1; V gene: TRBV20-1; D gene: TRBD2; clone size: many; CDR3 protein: CSAVYGGAYNEQFF; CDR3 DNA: TGCAGTGCCGTATACGGGGGGGCCTACAATGAGCAGTTCTTC
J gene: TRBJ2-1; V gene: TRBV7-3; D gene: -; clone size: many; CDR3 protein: CASSLARDSKQFF; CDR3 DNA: TGTGCCAGCAGCTTAGCAAGAGATTCAAAGCAGTTCTTC
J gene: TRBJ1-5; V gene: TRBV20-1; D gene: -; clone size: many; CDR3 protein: CSARGPTPGIQPQHF; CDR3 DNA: TGCAGTGCTAGAGGTCCGACCCCCGGAATTCAGCCCCAGCATTTT
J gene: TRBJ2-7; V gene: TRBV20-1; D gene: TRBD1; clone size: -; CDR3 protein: CSARSDRPPYEQYF; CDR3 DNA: TGCAGTGCTAGATCGGACAGGCCCCCCTACGAGCAGTACTTC
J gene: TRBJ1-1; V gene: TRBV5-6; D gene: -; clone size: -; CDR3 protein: CASSLVQANTEAFF; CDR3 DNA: TGTGCCAGCAGCTTGGTCCAGGCGAACACTGAAGCTTTCTTT
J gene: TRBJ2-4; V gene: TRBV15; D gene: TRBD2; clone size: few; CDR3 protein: CATSRGTSGLARNIQYF; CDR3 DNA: TGTGCCACCAGCAGAGGGACTAGCGGGTTGGCCCGAAACATTCAGTACTTC
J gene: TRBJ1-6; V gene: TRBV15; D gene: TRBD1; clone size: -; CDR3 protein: CAVGTDNSPLHF; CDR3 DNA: TGTGCCGTAGGGACAGACAATTCACCCCTCCACTTT
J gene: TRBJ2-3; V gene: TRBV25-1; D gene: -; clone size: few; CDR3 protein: CASSAQLGMGTDTQYF; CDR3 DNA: TGTGCCAGCAGTGCCCAATTGGGGATGGGCACAGATACGCAGTATTTT
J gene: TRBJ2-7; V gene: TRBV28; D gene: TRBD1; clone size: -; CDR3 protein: CASRGGQGSHEQYF; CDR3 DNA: TGTGCCAGCAGGGGGGGACAGGGGAGTCACGAGCAGTACTTC
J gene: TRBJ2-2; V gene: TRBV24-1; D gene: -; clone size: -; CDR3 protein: CAASEGNTGELFF; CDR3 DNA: TGTGCCGCCAGTGAAGGGAACACCGGGGAGCTGTTTTTT
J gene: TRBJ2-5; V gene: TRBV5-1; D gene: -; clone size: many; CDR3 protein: CASSLDYSYQETQYF; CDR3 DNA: TGCGCCAGCAGCTTGGACTACTCGTACCAAGAGACCCAGTACTTC
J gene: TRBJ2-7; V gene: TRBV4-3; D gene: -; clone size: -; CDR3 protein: CASSQARGEGRPYEQYF; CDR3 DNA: TGCGCCAGCAGCCAAGCTAGAGGAGAGGGAAGGCCGTACGAGCAGTACTTC
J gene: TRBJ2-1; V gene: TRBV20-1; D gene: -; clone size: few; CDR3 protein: CSARDGGGSSYNEQFF; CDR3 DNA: TGCAGTGCTAGAGATGGGGGCGGGAGCTCCTACAATGAGCAGTTCTTC
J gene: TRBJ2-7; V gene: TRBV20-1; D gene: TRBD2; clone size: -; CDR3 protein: CSAHRGGSYEQYF; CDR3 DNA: TGCAGTGCTCACCGGGGGGGGTCCTACGAGCAGTACTTC
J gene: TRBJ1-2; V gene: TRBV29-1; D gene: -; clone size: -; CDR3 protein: CSVERNGGRGGYTF; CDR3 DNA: TGCAGCGTTGAACGGAACGGAGGGAGAGGGGGCTACACCTTC
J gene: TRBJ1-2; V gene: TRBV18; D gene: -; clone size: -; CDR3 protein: CASTDRNWNGYTF; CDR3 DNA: TGTGCCAGCACCGACAGGAATTGGAATGGCTACACCTTC
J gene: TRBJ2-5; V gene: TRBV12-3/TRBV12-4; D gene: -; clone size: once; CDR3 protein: CASRNSPQETQYF; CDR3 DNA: TGTGCCAGCAGGAACAGCCCCCAAGAGACCCAGTACTTC
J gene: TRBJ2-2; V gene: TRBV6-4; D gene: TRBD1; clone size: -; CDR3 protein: CASSGQGGDTGELFF; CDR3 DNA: TGTGCCAGCAGTGGACAGGGGGGCGATACCGGGGAGCTGTTTTTT
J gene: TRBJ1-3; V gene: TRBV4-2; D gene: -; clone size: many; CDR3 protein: CASSQDWQGNTIYF; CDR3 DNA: TGTGCCAGCAGCCAAGATTGGCAGGGAAACACCATATATTTT
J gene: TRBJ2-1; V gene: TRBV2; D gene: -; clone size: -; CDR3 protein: CASSEAVQGSYNEQFF; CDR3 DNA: TGTGCCAGCAGTGAAGCGGTTCAGGGTTCGTACAATGAGCAGTTCTTC
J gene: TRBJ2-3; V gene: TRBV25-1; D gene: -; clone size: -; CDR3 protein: CASSEFGLPDTQYF; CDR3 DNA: TGTGCCAGCAGTGAATTTGGTCTCCCAGATACGCAGTATTTT
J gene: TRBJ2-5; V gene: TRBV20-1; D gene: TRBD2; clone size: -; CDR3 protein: CSASIQRGKETQYF; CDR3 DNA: TGCAGTGCTAGTATCCAGCGGGGAAAAGAGACCCAGTACTTC